The subject of this entry is one TCR beta chain. The V and J ends lost 1 base and 0 bases respectively, with 5 bases between them. Germline V CDR1 and CDR2: KGHDR, SFDVKD. The CDR3 length is 14 residues. This specimen belongs to a study of blood T cell repertoires in COVID-19. Background on the study: Acute-phase and convalescent COVID-19 samples originated in the United States, Italy and Spain. PBMCs, B-cell-depleted T cells, or T cells provided the cDNA or gDNA that made up the material.

Original analysis: Reference gene primer amplification gave estimated nucleated cell counts. This table comes from immunoSEQ multiplex PCR, and its TCRdb copy is limited to in-frame clones, with some not included. The V and J calls and clone size were taken over from that table, and D and trimming were inferred from the DNA. The profile covers roughly 8,600 clones, with approximately 84% appearing a single time and 18% taken by the ten largest. The TCR was taken from a human donor with active COVID-19. The donor label of this sample is uncertain. Sequencing was carried out using peripheral blood. The chain has TRBV24-1 and TRBJ1-2; no clear D. The CDR3 reads CATSDFGANYGYTF. DNA for the CDR3: TGTGCCACCAGTGATTTCGGAGCTAACTATGGCTACACCTTC.